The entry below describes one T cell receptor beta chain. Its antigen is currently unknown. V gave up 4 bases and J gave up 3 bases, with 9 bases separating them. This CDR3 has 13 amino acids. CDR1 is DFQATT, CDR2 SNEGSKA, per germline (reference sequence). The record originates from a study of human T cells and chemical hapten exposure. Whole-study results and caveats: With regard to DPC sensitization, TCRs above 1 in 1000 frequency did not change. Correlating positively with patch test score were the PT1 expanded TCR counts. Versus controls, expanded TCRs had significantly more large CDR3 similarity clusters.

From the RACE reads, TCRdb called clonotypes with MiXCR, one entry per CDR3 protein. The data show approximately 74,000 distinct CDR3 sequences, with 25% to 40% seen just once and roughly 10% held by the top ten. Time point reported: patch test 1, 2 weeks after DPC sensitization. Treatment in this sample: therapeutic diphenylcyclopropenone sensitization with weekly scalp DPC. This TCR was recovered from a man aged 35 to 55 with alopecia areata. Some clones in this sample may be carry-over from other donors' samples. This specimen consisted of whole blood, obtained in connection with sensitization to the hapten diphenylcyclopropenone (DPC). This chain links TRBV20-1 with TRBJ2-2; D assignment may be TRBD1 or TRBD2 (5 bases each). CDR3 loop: CSAMGPYTGELFF. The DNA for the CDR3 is TGCAGTGCTATGGGACCCTACACCGGGGAGCTGTTTTTT.